The 22 T cell receptor beta chains presented below share a single source sample, sequenced in a study of identical twins. TCRdb passed the 5' RACE reads through MiXCR, listing each CDR3 protein once. Of 1.5 million to 2 million distinct CDR3 sequences in the sample, around a third are singletons; the top ten hold approximately 0.25%. The sequencing input was cord blood. Receptors were obtained from a newborn girl in good health.

CDR3 in amino acids: CASSLDPDPTYEQYF. The DNA for the CDR3 is TGTGCCAGCAGCTTAGACCCAGACCCAACCTACGAGCAGTACTTC. The chain employs TRBV7-2 and TRBJ2-7; D ambiguous. CDR1 SGHTA and CDR2 FQGNSA come from the germline V gene. With 1 base removed from V and 2 bases from J, the gap between germline ends came to 12 bases. The CDR3 has 15 residues. Full variable domain (remainder filled in from reference TRBV7-2 and TRBJ2-7): GAGVSQSPSNKVTEKGKDVELRCDPISGHTALYWYRQSLGQGLEFLIYFQGNSAPDKSGLPSDRFSAERTGGSVSTLTIQRTQQEDSAVYLCASSLDPDPTYEQYFGPGTRLTVT.

This clonotype turned up a few times. The chain joins TRBV10-3 to TRBJ1-2, with a weak D call TRBD1 (5 bases). V shed 6 bases and J shed 1 base, with 33 bases lying between them. This CDR3 contains 21 residues. The germline gives CDR1 ENHRY, CDR2 SYGVKD. In DNA, the CDR3 is TGTGCCATCAGCGGAAGTGGACAAACTGGGGTGGGACCAAGCCTTAACTATGGCTACACCTTC. It is translated as CAISGSGQTGVGPSLNYGYTF.

J is TRBJ2-7 and V is TRBV19; the D gene is possibly TRBD1 (5 bases). CDR1 is LNHDA, CDR2 SQIVND, per germline (reference sequence). The CDR3 covers 13 residues. Deletions cut 6 bases from V and 2 bases from J, with 11 bases between. The CDR3 reads CASSPRQPYEQYF. CDR3 sequence (DNA): TGTGCCAGTAGCCCTCGACAGCCCTACGAGCAGTACTTC.

This clonotype was recorded once. J is TRBJ2-7 and V is TRBV27, with TRBD2 matching over 13 bases. The germline V gene encodes CDR1 MNHEY and CDR2 SMNVEV (reference sequence). V lost 6 bases and J lost 7; bases outside the gene matches: 6. This CDR3 is 14 amino acids long. CDR3 DNA sequence: TGTGCCAGCAGACTAGCGGGGGGGCTTTTTGAGCAGTACTTC. Residues: CASRLAGGLFEQYF.

V usage is TRBV5-5 and J usage is TRBJ2-7; the D gene is possibly TRBD2 (6 bases). The CDR3 is 14 residues long. V was shortened by 3 bases and J by 10 bases, with 20 bases between the two germline ends. Germline V lookup: CDR1 SGHKS, CDR2 YYEKEE (reference sequence). The DNA of the CDR3 is TGTGCCAGCAGCTCGAGGACTACTCCATCAGCCCAGTACTTC. Translated: CASSSRTTPSAQYF.

This clonotype was observed a few times. This sequence joins TRBV12-3 or TRBV12-4 and TRBJ2-1; 12 bases map to TRBD2. This CDR3 has 15 amino acids. V lost 6 bases to trimming and J lost 3 bases; unmatched junction nucleotides: 3. CDR3 bases: TGTGCCAGCAGATCTAGCGGGGGGGGCTACAATGAGCAGTTCTTC. Translating gives CASRSSGGGYNEQFF.

This rearrangement joins TRBV20-1 to TRBJ2-1; 12 positions agree with TRBD2. This CDR3 spans 14 amino acids. From germline, CDR1 is DFQATT and CDR2 SNEGSKA (reference sequence). The trim removed 6 bases at V and 13 bases at J, leaving 13 bases unmatched. Written as DNA, the CDR3 is TGCAGTGCGGGGGTGTGGACTAGCGGGGTTTTACAGTTCTTC. Translation gives CSAGVWTSGVLQFF.

This clonotype was detected a few times. The rearrangement uses TRBV5-1 and TRBJ2-3; tentatively, D is TRBD2 (6 bases). The CDR3 consists of 17 residues. Deletions cut 3 bases from V and 1 base from J, with 18 bases between. Germline V lookup: CDR1 SGHRS, CDR2 YFSETQ. CDR3 nucleotide sequence: TGCGCCAGCAGCTCAAAGAGGGACTCGCTAGGCACAGATACGCAGTATTTT. This sequence encodes CASSSKRDSLGTDTQYF.

V usage is TRBV6-6 and J usage is TRBJ1-1; D perhaps matches TRBD1 (5 bases). The CDR3 spans 15 residues. Germline loops: CDR1 MNHNY, CDR2 SVGAGI (reference sequence). Trimming removed 2 bases from V and 6 bases from J, with 16 bases in between. The CDR3 loop is CASSYDRGWDAEAFF. As DNA, the CDR3 is TGTGCCAGCAGTTACGACCGTGGATGGGACGCTGAAGCTTTCTTT.

The V gene is TRBV20-1, the J gene TRBJ2-4; no clear D. CDR3 length equals 12 residues. Germline lookup yields CDR1 DFQATT and CDR2 SNEGSKA (reference sequence). Trimming shortened V by 5 bases and J by 1 base, and 6 bases separated the two germline ends. The CDR3 loop reads CSAAKAKNIQYF. The CDR3 DNA reads as TGCAGTGCTGCCAAGGCCAAAAACATTCAGTACTTC.

In its sample, this clonotype was seen a few times. The rearrangement uses TRBV3-1 and TRBJ2-3; 10 bases fit TRBD1. CDR1 is LGHDT, CDR2 YNNKEL, per germline (reference sequence). There are 17 residues in the CDR3. V shed 6 bases, J shed 3 bases, and the junction held 12 bases outside the gene matches. CDR3 loop: CASSRRGQGVGTDTQYF. The CDR3 DNA reads as TGTGCCAGCAGTCGCCGAGGACAGGGGGTTGGGACAGATACGCAGTATTTT.

Only a few counts were recorded for this clonotype. V and J are TRBV27 and TRBJ1-5, with 7 bases fitting TRBD1. This CDR3 comprises 15 residues. Germline V gives CDR1 MNHEY, CDR2 SMNVEV (reference sequence). With 3 bases clipped from V and 7 bases from J, the junction kept 9 bases outside the gene matches. CDR3 sequence (DNA): TGTGCCAGCAGTTTCTCGGCAGGGGGAAGCCAGCCCCAGCATTTT. As protein: CASSFSAGGSQPQHF.

The rearrangement joins TRBV20-1 to TRBJ2-1, with a tentative D call TRBD2 (5 bases). The CDR3 loop spans 14 amino acids. Germline CDR1 reads DFQATT; CDR2 reads SNEGSKA (reference sequence). Trimming left V 5 bases short and J 3 bases short, with 14 bases between. This chain's CDR3 is CSAFKDLGYNEQFF. CDR3 DNA: TGCAGTGCTTTCAAGGACTTGGGCTACAATGAGCAGTTCTTC.

The gene calls are TRBV27 and TRBJ2-4; 7 bases match TRBD1. The CDR3 extends over 14 amino acids. The germline CDR1 and CDR2 sequences are MNHEY and SMNVEV (reference sequence). Trimming cost V 3 bases and J 6 bases; bases outside gene matches: 5. CDR3 sequence (DNA): TGTGCCAGCAGTTTGACAGGGTTCGGAAACATTCAGTACTTC. It is translated as CASSLTGFGNIQYF.

V and J are TRBV5-1 and TRBJ2-5; TRBD2 is a possible D gene (6 bases). This CDR3 spans 14 amino acids. Trimming cost V 5 bases and J 0 bases, with 11 bases left between them. The V gene's germline CDR1 is SGHRS and CDR2 YFSETQ. This CDR3 is CASRFRDYQETQYF. The CDR3 DNA reads as TGCGCCAGCAGATTTCGGGACTACCAAGAGACCCAGTACTTC.

The count of this clonotype is one. The chain is built from TRBV12-3 or TRBV12-4 and TRBJ2-7, with 8 positions matching TRBD2. This CDR3 has 15 amino acids. The ends lost 3 bases at V and 12 bases at J; junction bases unmatched: 16. CDR3 amino acids: CASSFSGAREKETYF. Here the CDR3 DNA reads TGTGCCAGCAGTTTTAGCGGGGCAAGGGAAAAGGAGACGTACTTC.

The chain recombines TRBV4-1 with TRBJ2-1; D call uncertain. From germline, CDR1 is MGHRA and CDR2 YSYEKL. The CDR3 totals 15 residues. Trimming shortened V by 5 bases and J by 3 bases, and 14 bases separated the two germline ends. This CDR3 reads CASSDSLASYNEQFF. The CDR3 DNA follows: TGCGCCAGCAGCGATTCCTTGGCTAGCTACAATGAGCAGTTCTTC.

This clonotype was observed a few times. CDR3 in amino acids: CASSRLAESSYEQYF. The CDR3 DNA reads as TGTGCCAGCAGTCGACTAGCGGAAAGCTCCTACGAGCAGTACTTC. V gene TRBV2 combines with J gene TRBJ2-7; TRBD2 aligns across 9 bases. Germline-derived CDR1 and CDR2 are SNHLY and FYNNEI. This CDR3 region has 15 residues. V trimming: 5 bases; J trimming: 0 bases; junction bases outside the gene matches: 5.

The chain uses TRBV3-1 and TRBJ2-6; weak D call: TRBD1 (6 bases). The V end was cut by 0 bases, the J end by 0 bases, with 12 bases between. Germline CDR1 reads LGHDT; CDR2 reads YNNKEL (reference sequence). The CDR3 loop spans 18 amino acids. The CDR3 bases are TGTGCCAGCAGCCAAGATCGAACAGGGTTCTCTGGGGCCAACGTCCTGACTTTC. Residues: CASSQDRTGFSGANVLTF.

To note about this clonotype: One end of the junction is discordant with germline, which a read error may explain. The chain couples TRBV27 to TRBJ2-7; 11 nucleotides agree with TRBD1. Germline V gene sequence: CDR1 MNHEY, CDR2 SMNVEV (reference sequence). This CDR3 is 15 amino acids long. The CDR3 DNA reads as TGTGTCAGCAGTTTAAGGGACAGGGGGACCTACGAGCAGTACTTC. Protein: CVSSLRDRGTYEQYF.

This clonotype has just a few counts. This chain uses TRBV10-3 with TRBJ2-1; D is unclear. The V and J ends lost 0 bases and 2 bases respectively, with 14 bases between them. This CDR3 comprises 17 residues. The germline gives CDR1 ENHRY, CDR2 SYGVKD. The CDR3 nucleotides read TGTGCCATCAGTGAGTCGGTTCGGCGTGTAGCCTACAATGAGCAGTTCTTC. Its protein product is CAISESVRRVAYNEQFF.

The chain is built from TRBV28 and TRBJ1-2; 8 positions match TRBD1. CDR1 MDHEN and CDR2 SYDVKM come from the germline V gene. This CDR3 contains 13 residues. V lost 10 bases, J lost 0 bases, and 4 bases stayed unmatched. The CDR3 nucleotides are TGTGCCACCAGACAGGGGTCTAACTATGGCTACACCTTC. Encoded protein: CATRQGSNYGYTF.